The text below deals with one TCR beta chain. The sample is drawn from a study of cytomegalovirus exposure and HLA in healthy donors. Clones were sequenced by immunoSEQ multiplex PCR, and TCRdb holds only the in-frame ones, with some missing. The sample comprises 90,000 to 130,000 clones, 89% of which are singletons, and 1.5% to 2% rests with the top ten. V lost 4 bases and J 0 bases, leaving 21 bases between the germline ends. The CDR3 length is 17 residues. CDR1 is GTSNPN and CDR2 is SVGIG in the germline V gene (reference sequence). The sample taken for sequencing was PBMCs. The sequence derives from a woman between 18 and 29 years old in good health and CMV-seronegative. The chain joins TRBV30 to TRBJ1-2; D might be TRBD1 (6 bases). The CDR3 loop reads CAWTDQGPLFANYGYTF. CDR3 nucleotide sequence: TGTGCCTGGACCGACCAGGGGCCCCTCTTTGCTAACTATGGCTACACCTTC.